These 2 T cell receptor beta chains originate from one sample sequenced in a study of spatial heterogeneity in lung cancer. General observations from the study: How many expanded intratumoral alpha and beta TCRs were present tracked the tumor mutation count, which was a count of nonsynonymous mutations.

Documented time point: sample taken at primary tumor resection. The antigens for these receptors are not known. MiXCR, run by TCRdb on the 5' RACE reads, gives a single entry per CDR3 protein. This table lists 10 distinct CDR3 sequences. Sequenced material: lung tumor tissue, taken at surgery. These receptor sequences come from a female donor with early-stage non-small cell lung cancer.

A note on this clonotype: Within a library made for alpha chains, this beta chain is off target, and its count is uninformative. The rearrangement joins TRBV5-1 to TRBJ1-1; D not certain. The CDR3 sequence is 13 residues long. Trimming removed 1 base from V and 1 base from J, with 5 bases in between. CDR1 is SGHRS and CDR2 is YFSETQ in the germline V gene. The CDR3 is CASSLLQNTEAFF. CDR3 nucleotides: TGCGCCAGCAGCTTGTTGCAGAACACTGAAGCTTTCTTT.

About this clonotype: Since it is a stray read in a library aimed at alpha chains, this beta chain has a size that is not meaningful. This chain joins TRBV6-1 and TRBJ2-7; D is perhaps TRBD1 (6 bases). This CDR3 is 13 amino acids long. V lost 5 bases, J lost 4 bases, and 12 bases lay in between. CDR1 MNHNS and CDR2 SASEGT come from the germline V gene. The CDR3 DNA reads TGTGCCAGCAGTTTCACCCAGGGGTACGAGCAGTACTTC. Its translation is CASSFTQGYEQYF.